This entry lists 3 T cell receptor beta chains sequenced from one sample in a study of cytomegalovirus exposure and HLA in healthy donors. The study ran its PCR with 60 Vbeta and 13 Jbeta primers. Libraries were prepared by immunoSEQ multiplex PCR; TCRdb keeps only in-frame clonotypes and omits some of them. The sample consists of 95,000 to 130,000 clones, about 68% of them appearing once. Material: PBMCs. Receptors originate from a woman between 40 and 50 years old in good health and CMV-seropositive.

V gene TRBV25-1 combines with J gene TRBJ1-2; TRBD1 matches 8 bases. V lost 4 bases to trimming and J lost 8 bases; unmatched junction nucleotides: 12. The V gene's germline CDR1 is MGHDK and CDR2 SYGVNS. The CDR3 totals 15 residues. CDR3 DNA sequence: TGTGCCAGCAGTGGGGTTCTGACAGGGGTCCGGGGCTACACCTTC. It specifies CASSGVLTGVRGYTF.

The chain uses TRBV5-6 and TRBJ1-1, with 7 nucleotides matching TRBD1. Germline CDR1 and CDR2: SGHDT and YYEEEE. The CDR3 totals 16 residues. J was trimmed by 4 bases and V by 4 bases; bases with no gene match: 13. CDR3 in amino acids: CASSERGLPLRTEAFF. The CDR3 DNA sequence: TGTGCCAGCAGCGAGAGGGGGCTGCCCTTACGCACTGAAGCTTTCTTT.

This clone was recorded a few times. J is TRBJ2-2 and V is TRBV6-6; no definite D call. Trimming removed 7 bases from V and 6 bases from J, with 9 bases in between. The CDR3 covers 12 residues. Germline loops: CDR1 MNHNY, CDR2 SVGAGI (reference sequence). In DNA form, the CDR3 reads TGTGCCAGCAACTTCCAACCCGGGGAGCTGTTTTTT. Its translation: CASNFQPGELFF.